A selection of T cell receptor beta chains follows, all from one sample in a study of shared clonotypes between healthy human individuals. The method was immunoSEQ multiplex PCR; TCRdb's version includes in-frame clones alone and lacks a portion of them. The table has 2 million to 2.5 million clones, 85% to 95% seen once. Sequencing input: naive CD8+ T cells from PBMCs. These receptor sequences come from a man in his late teens or twenties in good health. Some clones in this sample may be carry-over from other donors' samples. The conserved cysteine and the conserved F or W are not part of the CDR3 here.

j_call,v_call,cdr3_aa
TRBJ2-7,TRBV15,ATSRGGGGSYEQY
TRBJ1-3,TRBV30,AWRAPGNTIY
TRBJ2-2,TRBV7-8,ASSPRTRHTGELF
TRBJ1-2,TRBV7-9,ASSFTTGDHNGYT
TRBJ2-1,TRBV27,ASSLLRPTYNEQF
TRBJ1-1,TRBV6-5,ASSLTGAGTEAF
TRBJ2-7,TRBV5-6,ASSIGAAYEQY
TRBJ1-2,TRBV25-1,ASSEQTGGADGYT
TRBJ2-3,TRBV5-4,ASSQRDTDTQY
TRBJ2-1,TRBV10-3,AISESNPASSYNEQF
.,TRBV30,AWSRFGGAYEQY
TRBJ1-1,TRBV10-3,AISESTRHSITEAF
TRBJ1-2,TRBV5-8,ASSYGGAGNYGYT
TRBJ1-2,TRBV29-1,SVGPPADNYGYT
TRBJ2-7,TRBV7-2,ASSLTVLYEQY
TRBJ2-7,TRBV29-1,SVRDSPSYEQY
TRBJ1-5,TRBV2,ASSEINNSNQPQH
TRBJ2-1,TRBV10-3,AISGAAGQDLNEQF
TRBJ1-1,TRBV7-8,ASSVVGAHEAF
TRBJ1-2,TRBV7-8,ASSSRDRPNYGYT
TRBJ2-3,TRBV7-9,ASGGTEDFTQY
TRBJ1-2,TRBV27,ASSSTPRQGISYGYT
TRBJ1-4,TRBV9,ASGDRGLIGEKLF
TRBJ2-7,TRBV7-9,ASSPESSLSYEQY
TRBJ1-2,TRBV15,ATSRGQVYT
TRBJ2-6,TRBV29-1,SVWTGGSSGANVLT
TRBJ2-7,TRBV28,TSSFANLGVWYEQY
TRBJ2-1,TRBV28,ASSFGTSGRNEQF
TRBJ1-2,TRBV15,ATSTIRALYGYT
TRBJ2-3,TRBV2,ASIPLDTQY
TRBJ2-7,TRBV7-8,ASSLGGRDYEQY
TRBJ1-2,TRBV7-9,ASSYGTGDYGYT
TRBJ2-1,TRBV5-1,ASSLAKQGPSSYNEQF
TRBJ2-7,TRBV28,ASSLVAAQGAYEQY
TRBJ2-7,TRBV9,ASSPGRLAGYEQY
TRBJ1-4,TRBV28,ASSFGLVGTNEKLF
TRBJ2-3,TRBV9,ASSVGSGSTDTQY
TRBJ1-2,TRBV4-1,ASSLLPAGQNYGYT
TRBJ2-7,TRBV28,ASSIRGYEQY
TRBJ1-2,TRBV27,ASSPRETNYGYT
TRBJ1-1,TRBV28,ASSLFVVGKTEAF
TRBJ1-5,TRBV9,ASSVGQSQIEPQH
TRBJ1-5,TRBV28,ASSPRQGHNQPQH
TRBJ2-7,TRBV2,ASSDLQGAHEQY
TRBJ2-7,TRBV28,ASSPREGWEQY
TRBJ2-7,TRBV28,ASSPGQGRWYEQY